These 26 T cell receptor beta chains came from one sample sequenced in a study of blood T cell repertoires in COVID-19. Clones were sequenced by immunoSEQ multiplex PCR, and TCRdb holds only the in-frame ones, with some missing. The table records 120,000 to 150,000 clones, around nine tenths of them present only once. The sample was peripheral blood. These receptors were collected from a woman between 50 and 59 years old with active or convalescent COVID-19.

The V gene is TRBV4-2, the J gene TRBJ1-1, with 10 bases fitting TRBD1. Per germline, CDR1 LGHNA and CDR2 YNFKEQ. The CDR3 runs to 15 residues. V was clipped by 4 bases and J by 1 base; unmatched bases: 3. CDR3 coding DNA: TGTGCCAGCAGCCCGGGACAGGGGCCGAACACTGAAGCTTTCTTT. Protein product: CASSPGQGPNTEAFF.

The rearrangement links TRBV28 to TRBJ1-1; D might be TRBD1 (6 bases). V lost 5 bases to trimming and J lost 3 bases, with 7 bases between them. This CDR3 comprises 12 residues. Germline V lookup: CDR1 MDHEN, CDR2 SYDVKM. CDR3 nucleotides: TGTGCCAGCAGTGGGACATACACTGAAGCTTTCTTT. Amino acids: CASSGTYTEAFF. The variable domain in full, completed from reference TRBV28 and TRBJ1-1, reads DVKVTQSSRYLVKRTGEKVFLECVQDMDHENMFWYRQDPGLGLRLIYFSYDVKMKEKGDIPEGYSVSREKKERFSLILESASTNQTSMYLCASSGTYTEAFFGQGTRLTVV.

The CDR3 sequence: CASSLNPVPQNTQYF. Written as DNA, the CDR3 is TGTGCCAGCAGCTTAAACCCCGTCCCACAGAATACGCAGTATTTT. The V gene is TRBV7-3, the J gene TRBJ2-3, with D unresolved. CDR1 SGHTA and CDR2 FQGTGA come from the germline V gene. CDR3 length: 15 residues. The V end lost 1 base, the J end lost 7 bases, and 15 bases lay between the germline ends.

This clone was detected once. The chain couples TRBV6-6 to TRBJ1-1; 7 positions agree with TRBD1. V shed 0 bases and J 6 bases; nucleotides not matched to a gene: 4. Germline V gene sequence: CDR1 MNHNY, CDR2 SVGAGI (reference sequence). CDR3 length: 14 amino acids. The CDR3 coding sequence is TGTGCCAGCAGTTACTCTCCAGGGGGGTCTGAAGCTTTCTTT. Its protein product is CASSYSPGGSEAFF.

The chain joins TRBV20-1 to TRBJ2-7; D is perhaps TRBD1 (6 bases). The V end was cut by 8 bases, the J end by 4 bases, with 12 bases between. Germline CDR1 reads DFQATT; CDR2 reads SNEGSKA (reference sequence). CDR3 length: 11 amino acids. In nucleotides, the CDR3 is TGCAGTATTAAGAGGGGGTACGAGCAGTACTTC. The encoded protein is CSIKRGYEQYF.

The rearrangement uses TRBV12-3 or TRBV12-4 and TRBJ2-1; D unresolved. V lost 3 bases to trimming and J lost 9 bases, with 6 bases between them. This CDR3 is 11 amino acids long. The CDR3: CASSFQVEQFF. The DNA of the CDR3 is TGTGCCAGCAGTTTCCAGGTTGAGCAGTTCTTC.

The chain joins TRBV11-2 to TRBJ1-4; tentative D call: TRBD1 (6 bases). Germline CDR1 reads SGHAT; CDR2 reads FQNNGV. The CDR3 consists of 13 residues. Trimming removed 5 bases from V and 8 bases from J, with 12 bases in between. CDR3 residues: CASSPRGEEKLFF. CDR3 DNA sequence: TGTGCCAGCAGCCCCAGGGGAGAGGAAAAACTGTTTTTT.

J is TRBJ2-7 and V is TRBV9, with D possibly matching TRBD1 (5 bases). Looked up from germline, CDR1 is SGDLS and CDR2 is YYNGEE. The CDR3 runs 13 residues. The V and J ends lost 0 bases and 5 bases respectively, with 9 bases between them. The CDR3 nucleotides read TGTGCCAGCAGCGTAGTTTTAGGGGACGAGCAGTACTTC. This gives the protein CASSVVLGDEQYF.

CDR3 coding DNA: TGTGCCAGCAGCTCCACACAGGGCTCTGGAAACACCATATATTTT. Its translation: CASSSTQGSGNTIYF. The chain uses TRBV7-2 and TRBJ1-3, with D tentatively TRBD1 (6 bases). The CDR3 is made up of 15 amino acids. The V gene's germline CDR1 is SGHTA and CDR2 FQGNSA. The germline V and J ends were trimmed by 4 bases and 0 bases, with 10 bases remaining between them.

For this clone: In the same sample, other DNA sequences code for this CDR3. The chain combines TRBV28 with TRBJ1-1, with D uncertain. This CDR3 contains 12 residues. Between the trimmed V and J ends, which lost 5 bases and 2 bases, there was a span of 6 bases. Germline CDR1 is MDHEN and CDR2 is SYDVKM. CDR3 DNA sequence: TGTGCCAGCAGTCCGAGCAACACTGAAGCTTTCTTT. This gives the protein CASSPSNTEAFF.

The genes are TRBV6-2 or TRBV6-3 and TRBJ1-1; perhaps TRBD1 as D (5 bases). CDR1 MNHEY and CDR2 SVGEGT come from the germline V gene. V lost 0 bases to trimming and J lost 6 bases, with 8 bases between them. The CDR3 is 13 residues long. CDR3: CASSYSAGPEAFF. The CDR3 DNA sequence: TGTGCCAGCAGTTACTCGGCAGGGCCTGAAGCTTTCTTT.

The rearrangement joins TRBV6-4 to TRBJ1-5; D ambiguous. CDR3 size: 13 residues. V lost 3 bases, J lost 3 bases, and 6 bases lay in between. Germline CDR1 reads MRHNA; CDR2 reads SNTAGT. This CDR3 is CASSEADNQPQHF. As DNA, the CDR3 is TGTGCCAGCAGTGAGGCCGACAATCAGCCCCAGCATTTT.

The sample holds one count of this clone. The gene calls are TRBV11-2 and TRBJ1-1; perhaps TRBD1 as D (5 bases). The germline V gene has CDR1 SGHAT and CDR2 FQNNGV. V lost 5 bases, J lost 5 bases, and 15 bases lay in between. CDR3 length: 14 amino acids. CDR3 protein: CASSLSGGGTEAFF. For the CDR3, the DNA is TGTGCCAGCAGCCTTAGCGGGGGAGGAACTGAAGCTTTCTTT.

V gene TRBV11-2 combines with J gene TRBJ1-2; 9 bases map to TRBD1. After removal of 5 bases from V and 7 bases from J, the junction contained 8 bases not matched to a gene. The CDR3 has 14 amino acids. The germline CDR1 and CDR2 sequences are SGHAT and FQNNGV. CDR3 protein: CASSAYRGPRGYTF. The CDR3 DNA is TGTGCCAGCAGCGCCTACAGGGGGCCGCGTGGCTACACCTTC.

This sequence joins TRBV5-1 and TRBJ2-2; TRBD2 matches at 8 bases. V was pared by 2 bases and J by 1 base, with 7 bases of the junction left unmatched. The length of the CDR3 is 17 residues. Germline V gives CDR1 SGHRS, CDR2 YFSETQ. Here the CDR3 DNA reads TGCGCCAGCAGCTTTAGCGTTAGCGGGGAGAACACCGGGGAGCTGTTTTTT. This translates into CASSFSVSGENTGELFF.

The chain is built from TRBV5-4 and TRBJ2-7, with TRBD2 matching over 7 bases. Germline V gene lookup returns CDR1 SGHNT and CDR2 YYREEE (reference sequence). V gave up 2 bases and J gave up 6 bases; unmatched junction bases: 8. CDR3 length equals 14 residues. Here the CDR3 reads CASSFDRGSAEQYF. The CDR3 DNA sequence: TGTGCCAGCAGCTTTGACCGCGGGAGCGCCGAGCAGTACTTC.

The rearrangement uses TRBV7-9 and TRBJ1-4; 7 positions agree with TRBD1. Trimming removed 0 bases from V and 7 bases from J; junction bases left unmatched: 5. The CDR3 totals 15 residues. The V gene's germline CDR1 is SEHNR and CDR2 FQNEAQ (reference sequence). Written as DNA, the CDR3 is TGTGCCAGCAGCTTAGCGCCCGGGACAGTTGAAAAACTGTTTTTT. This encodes CASSLAPGTVEKLFF. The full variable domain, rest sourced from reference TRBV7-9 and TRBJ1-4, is DTGVSQNPRHKITKRGQNVTFRCDPISEHNRLYWYRQTLGQGPEFLTYFQNEAQLEKSRLLSDRFSAERPKGSFSTLEIQRTEQGDSAMYLCASSLAPGTVEKLFFGSGTQLSVL.

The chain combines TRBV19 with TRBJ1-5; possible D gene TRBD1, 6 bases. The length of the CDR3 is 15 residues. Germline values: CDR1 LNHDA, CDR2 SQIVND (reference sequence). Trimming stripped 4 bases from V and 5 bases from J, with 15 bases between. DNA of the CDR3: TGTGCCAGTAGTAAGACAGGACAGCAATATCAGCCCCAGCATTTT. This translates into CASSKTGQQYQPQHF.

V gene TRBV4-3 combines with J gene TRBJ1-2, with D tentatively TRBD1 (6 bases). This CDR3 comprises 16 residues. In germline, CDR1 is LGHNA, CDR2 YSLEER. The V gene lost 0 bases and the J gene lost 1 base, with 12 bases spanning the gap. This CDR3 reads CASSQEGQILNYGYTF. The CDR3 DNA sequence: TGCGCCAGCAGCCAAGAAGGACAGATCCTTAACTATGGCTACACCTTC.

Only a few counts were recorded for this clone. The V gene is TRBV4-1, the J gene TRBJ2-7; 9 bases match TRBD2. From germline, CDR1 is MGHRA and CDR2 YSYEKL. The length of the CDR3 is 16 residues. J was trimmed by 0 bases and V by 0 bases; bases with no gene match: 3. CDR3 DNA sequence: TGCGCCAGCAGCCAAGACCCTAGCGGGGTCTCCTACGAGCAGTACTTC. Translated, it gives CASSQDPSGVSYEQYF.

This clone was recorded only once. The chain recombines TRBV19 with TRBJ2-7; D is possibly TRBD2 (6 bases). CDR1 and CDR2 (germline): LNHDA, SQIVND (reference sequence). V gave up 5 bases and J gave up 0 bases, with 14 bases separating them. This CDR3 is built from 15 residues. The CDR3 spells CASSPRDSSSYEQYF. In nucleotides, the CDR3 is TGTGCCAGTAGTCCACGGGACTCCAGCTCCTACGAGCAGTACTTC. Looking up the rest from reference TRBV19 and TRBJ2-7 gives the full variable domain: DGGITQSPKYLFRKEGQNVTLSCEQNLNHDAMYWYRQDPGQGLRLIYYSQIVNDFQKGDIAEGYSVSREKKESFPLTVTSAQKNPTAFYLCASSPRDSSSYEQYFGPGTRLTVT.

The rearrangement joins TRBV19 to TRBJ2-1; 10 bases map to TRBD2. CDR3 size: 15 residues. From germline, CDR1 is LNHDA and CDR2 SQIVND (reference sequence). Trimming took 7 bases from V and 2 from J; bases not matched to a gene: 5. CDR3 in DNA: TGTGCCAGTACTGAGCGGGGGGGGACCTACAATGAGCAGTTCTTC. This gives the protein CASTERGGTYNEQFF.

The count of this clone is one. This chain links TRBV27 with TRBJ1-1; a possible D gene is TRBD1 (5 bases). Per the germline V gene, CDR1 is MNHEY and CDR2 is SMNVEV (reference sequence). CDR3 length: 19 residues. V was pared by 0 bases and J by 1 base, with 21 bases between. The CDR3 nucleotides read TGTGCCAGCAGTTTATCTATGTCTTTGCGGGGGAAGAGGAACACTGAAGCTTTCTTT. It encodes CASSLSMSLRGKRNTEAFF.

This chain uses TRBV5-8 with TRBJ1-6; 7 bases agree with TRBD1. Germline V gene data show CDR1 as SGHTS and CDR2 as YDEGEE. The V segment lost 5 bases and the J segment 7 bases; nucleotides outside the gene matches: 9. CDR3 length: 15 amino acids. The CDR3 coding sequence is TGTGCCAGCAGAAAATCCGGGACAGCCAATTCACCCCTCCACTTT. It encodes CASRKSGTANSPLHF. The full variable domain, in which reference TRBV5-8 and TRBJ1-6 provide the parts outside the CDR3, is EAGVTQSPTHLIKTRGQQATLRCSPISGHTSVYWYQQALGLGLQFLLWYDEGEERNRGNFPPRFSGRQFPNYSSELNVNALELEDSALYLCASRKSGTANSPLHFGNGTRLTVT.

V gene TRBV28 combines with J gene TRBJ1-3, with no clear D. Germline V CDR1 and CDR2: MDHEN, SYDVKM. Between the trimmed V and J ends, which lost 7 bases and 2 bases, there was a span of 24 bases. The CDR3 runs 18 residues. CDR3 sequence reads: CASTLGGGRFLAGNTIYF. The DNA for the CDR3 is TGTGCCAGCACTCTGGGAGGTGGGCGATTCCTCGCTGGAAACACCATATATTTT.

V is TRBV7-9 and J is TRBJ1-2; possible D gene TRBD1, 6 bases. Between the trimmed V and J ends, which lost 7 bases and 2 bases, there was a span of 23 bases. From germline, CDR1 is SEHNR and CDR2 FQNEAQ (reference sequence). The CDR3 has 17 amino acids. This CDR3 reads CASTQWGGASLNYGYTF. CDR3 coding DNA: TGTGCCAGCACCCAATGGGGGGGGGCATCGCTGAACTATGGCTACACCTTC.